Below, 6 T cell receptor beta chains from the same sample are listed, as sequenced in a study of blood T cells in healthy people across ages. PCR was performed a second time for roughly 6 to 12 cycles using a sample-barcoded 5' primer and a J-beta primer mix. TCRdb fed the 5' RACE reads into MiXCR, producing one record per CDR3 protein. The sample holds 1.5 million to 2 million distinct CDR3 sequences, just under 50% seen once. The sequenced material came from blood. Source of these receptors: a woman aged 40 to 50 in good health.

About this clonotype: At one end the junction does not follow the germline gene, possibly because of a read error. V is TRBV20-1 and J is TRBJ2-7; D possibly corresponds to TRBD2 (5 bases). CDR1 and CDR2 from the germline V gene are DFQATT and SNEGSKA (reference sequence). This CDR3 region has 12 residues. The CDR3 region is CSTSFRSYEQYF. The CDR3 DNA reads as TGCAGTACTAGTTTTAGAAGCTACGAGCAGTACTTC.

This clonotype was observed a handful of times. The V and J genes are TRBV9 and TRBJ2-1; weak D call: TRBD1 (6 bases). V lost 6 bases, J lost 5 bases, and 9 bases lay in between. CDR3 size: 12 residues. CDR1 is SGDLS, CDR2 YYNGEE, per germline. Here the CDR3 DNA reads TGTGCCAGCACGAACAGGGACAATGAGCAGTTCTTC. Translated: CASTNRDNEQFF.

This clonotype occurred many times. One end of the junction fails to match germline, which may point to a read error. J is TRBJ2-1 and V is TRBV4-3; 7 bases map to TRBD2. CDR1 is LGHNA and CDR2 is YSLEER in the germline V gene. CDR3 length: 14 residues. CDR3 nucleotides: TGTGCCAGCAGCCAAGGGACTACCTACAATGAGCAGTTCTTC. Its protein is CASSQGTTYNEQFF.

The sample holds a few counts of this clonotype. This chain joins TRBV4-2 and TRBJ1-2, with 12 bases matching TRBD1. The CDR3 extends over 18 amino acids. The germline V gene encodes CDR1 LGHNA and CDR2 YNFKEQ. V shed 5 bases, J shed 6 bases, and the junction held 16 bases outside the gene matches. The DNA for the CDR3 is TGTGCCAGCAGCGCGGGACAGGGGGCGAGTAAGTGGGTTAATGGCTACACCTTC. Its protein is CASSAGQGASKWVNGYTF.

This chain uses TRBV28 with TRBJ2-1; D not certain. The CDR3 has 14 residues. V was trimmed by 4 bases and J by 6 bases, leaving 13 bases between them. Per the germline V gene, CDR1 is MDHEN and CDR2 is SYDVKM. The CDR3 is CASSSHSAVNEQFF. The CDR3 region has the DNA TGTGCCAGCAGTTCCCACTCAGCTGTCAATGAGCAGTTCTTC.

This chain uses TRBV4-3 with TRBJ1-6; 7 bases match TRBD1. Germline V gene sequence: CDR1 LGHNA, CDR2 YSLEER. The CDR3 has 15 amino acids. Losses at the gene ends were 3 bases for V and 10 bases for J; bases not matched to a gene: 9. CDR3 sequence (DNA): TGCGCCAGCAGCCACCGACAGGGCCCGGGGTCACCCCTCCACTTT. Amino acid sequence: CASSHRQGPGSPLHF.